This TCR beta chain is from a study of post-analysis software for immune sequencing data. On the study more broadly: In terms of disease course, relapsing-remitting, secondary progressive and progressive-relapsing multiple sclerosis were included. Whole-study results and caveats: Elevated frequency relative to controls characterized several TRBV segments in patients, TRBV5-6, TRBV5-1 and TRBV20-1 among them. Patients with multiple sclerosis recorded significantly lower normalized Chao1 diversity than controls, the study found.

Concerning this clonotype itself: The antigen remains undetermined.

Built from TCR beta cDNA, the libraries had unique molecular identifiers in them. In TCRdb, the PCR reads were re-called with MiXCR into one record per CDR3 protein. Counted here are approximately 730,000 distinct CDR3 sequences, about half occurring once; the ten biggest clones make up approximately 4.4%. Germline trimming cut 1 base from V and 1 base from J; bases unmatched to any gene: 9. This CDR3 has 17 amino acids. CDR1 and CDR2 from the germline V gene are LNHNV and YYDKDF (reference sequence). The sample was blood. The rearrangement links TRBV15 to TRBJ2-7, with 8 bases fitting TRBD2. The source is a girl between 10 and 17 years old with multiple sclerosis. CDR3 sequence: CATSRGREGTWSYEQYF. The DNA of the CDR3 is TGTGCCACCAGCAGAGGACGGGAGGGAACTTGGTCCTACGAGCAGTACTTC. Based on the CDR3 plus reference TRBV15 and TRBJ2-7, the full variable domain is DAMVIQNPRYQVTQFGKPVTLSCSQTLNHNVMYWYQQKSSQAPKLLFHYYDKDFNNEADTPDNFQSRRPNTSFCFLDIRSPGLGDTAMYLCATSRGREGTWSYEQYFGPGTRLTVT.